This T cell receptor beta chain was captured by sequencing in a study of T-cell reconstitution after alpha-beta-depleted transplantation in children. Study-level points and caveats: Reports say that about two months after transplant, the alpha-beta T cells came out of several hundred graft clones that had expanded. Fresh T-cell production supplied most of the T-cell counts and diversity seen one year after transplant.

Library preparation (for TCRbeta) was performed with unique molecular identifiers. TCRdb re-called the PCR reads with MiXCR, one entry per CDR3 protein. Of roughly 790,000 distinct CDR3 sequences in the sample, under 20% were seen once. Germline V gives CDR1 LNHDA, CDR2 SQIVND (reference sequence). The ends were cut back, 5 bases at V and 10 bases at J, with 15 bases in the middle. The CDR3 is 13 residues long. Points on this clonotype: Its specificity is not known.

The chain recombines TRBV19 with TRBJ2-1; the D is unclear. Material: PBMCs, mostly from graft donor cells, obtained 360 days after TCRalphabeta/CD19-depleted stem cell transplant. This TCR came from a male patient under 18 who had a stem cell transplant for acute lymphoblastic leukemia, so the T cells may come from the graft donor. CDR3 coding DNA: TGTGCCAGTAGTCTAAAGGTCCGCAGAGAGCAGTTCTTC. It is translated as CASSLKVRREQFF.